This T cell receptor (beta chain) originates from a study of blood T cell repertoires in COVID-19. Study as a whole: Some COVID-19 samples were acute and others convalescent; all came from the United States, Italy and Spain.

In the source study's methods: Estimation of nucleated cell counts was performed using reference gene primer amplification. The method was immunoSEQ multiplex PCR; TCRdb's version includes in-frame clones alone and lacks a portion of them. Clone size and the V and J calls come from that table; the DNA yielded D and trimming. Of about 80,000 clones listed, 75% to 90% were seen once; the top ten hold over 5.5%. The receptor was isolated from a man in his 60s with active or convalescent COVID-19. The sequencing input was peripheral blood.

DNA for the CDR3: TGTGCCAGCAGCGTAGAAGGGACAGGGACCTGGAACATTCAGTACTTC. As protein: CASSVEGTGTWNIQYF. The rearrangement uses TRBV9 and TRBJ2-4; TRBD1 matches 9 bases. The germline V gene encodes CDR1 SGDLS and CDR2 YYNGEE. V lost 0 bases and J lost 7; bases outside the gene matches: 8. CDR3 size: 16 residues. The whole variable domain, remainder taken from reference TRBV9 and TRBJ2-4, is DSGVTQTPKHLITATGQRVTLRCSPRSGDLSVYWYQQSLDQGLQFLIQYYNGEERAKGNILERFSAQQFPDLHSELNLSSLELGDSALYFCASSVEGTGTWNIQYFGAGTRLSVL.